This T cell receptor (beta chain) emerged from a study of regulatory T cells in long-lasting Graves disease. Arm-PCR of CDR3 regions and iRepertoire HTBI primers were used to build TCR beta libraries. Per the original methods: Across the samples, identification revealed just over 60 TRBV and 12 to 15 TRBJ segments. TCRdb re-analysed the multiplex PCR reads in MiXCR, keeping a single row per CDR3 protein. Clone size and V and J calls follow TCRdb, not the original study. The sample has approximately 690,000 distinct CDR3 sequences, 25% to 30% seen once. Time point here: persistent/refractory GD, antithyroid drugs over 5 years with positive TRAb. PBMC-extracted RNA yielded the TCR library. Around 8.2 milliliters of peripheral blood went into EDTA tubes. V shed 5 bases and J shed 3 bases, with 11 bases lying between them. Germline V gene sequence: CDR1 SEHNR, CDR2 FQNEAQ (reference sequence). This CDR3 region has 13 residues.

This clonotype was picked up a small number of times. Its antigen is unidentified. Study observations and caveats: When disease was persistent, TRBV28, TRBJ1-2 and TRBJ2-5 were the favored segments.

The clonotype originates from a female donor with Graves disease. The material was peripheral blood mononuclear cells (PBMCs), obtained when the disease was refractory, from a patient treated with antithyroid drugs. This chain uses TRBV7-9 with TRBJ2-7; D uncertain. The CDR3 protein is CASSHPTSYEQYF. The CDR3 bases are TGTGCCAGCAGCCACCCGACAAGCTACGAGCAGTACTTC.